The present TCR beta chain was sequenced within a study of CD8+ T cells in alopecia areata. Study information: The study gave tofacitinib for 6 to 18 months, then 6 months off drug.

Both peripheral blood and punch biopsies of lesional scalp skin were obtained from patients who had alopecia areata. The V end was cut by 2 bases, the J end by 2 bases, with 11 bases between. This CDR3 comprises 15 residues. Germline V gives CDR1 SEHNR, CDR2 FQNEAQ (reference sequence). Worth noting for this clone: Its specificity is not known.

Points from the study as a whole: It was lesional scalp, especially alopecia totalis/universalis, that showed higher clonality than normal scalp. Unlike in mice, where it was clearer, TCR sharing across patients was less clear, possibly HLA-related.

The sequencing template was cDNA reverse transcribed from extracted RNA. TCRdb keeps only in-frame clones here, not all; method: immunoSEQ multiplex PCR. The sample carries 150,000 or so clones, more than 75% recorded once. The sequencing here drew on CD8+ T cells sorted from blood, taken at week 0. The sequence derives from a human donor with alopecia areata. V gene TRBV7-9 combines with J gene TRBJ2-3, with D uncertain. The CDR3 reads CASSLYDPDTDTQYF. In DNA form, the CDR3 reads TGTGCCAGCAGCTTATATGACCCTGACACAGATACGCAGTATTTT.